The 19 T cell receptor beta chains below come from one sample, sequenced in a study of CXCR3-negative and CXCR3-positive naive CD8 T cells. It was by 5' RACE with UMI labels that the TRB cDNA libraries were prepared. TCRdb reprocessed the 5' RACE reads and keeps a single row for each CDR3 protein, giving no DNA. Across 130,000 or so distinct CDR3 sequences, the top ten clones capture approximately 0.51% of the sample. The specimen sequenced was naive CXCR3- CD8+ T cells from blood. Subset of the sample: CD45RO-CCR7+CD27+CD95- naive CD8+ T cells lacking CXCR3 (TNR3-). These receptors all stem from a human donor in good health. Some clones in this sample may be carry-over from other donors' samples.

V is TRBV20-1 and J is TRBJ2-7. The CDR3 length is 15 residues. Germline V gene lookup returns CDR1 DFQATT and CDR2 SNEGSKA (reference sequence). CDR3 sequence reads: CSARDPSGSSYEQYF.

This chain joins TRBV5-5 and TRBJ1-2. The CDR3 consists of 13 residues. Per germline, CDR1 SGHKS and CDR2 YYEKEE (reference sequence). The CDR3 sequence: CASRQADNYGYTF.

V is TRBV29-1 and J is TRBJ2-1; the TCRdb D gene call, TRBD1, has no DNA to confirm it. Germline V gene lookup returns CDR1 SQVTM and CDR2 ANQGSEA. CDR3 length: 15 amino acids. The CDR3 spells CSAYLGQGNLVEQFF.

The chain couples TRBV27 to TRBJ1-6; lacking DNA, the TRBD1 call made by TCRdb goes unchecked. Germline V gene data show CDR1 as MNHEY and CDR2 as SMNVEV (reference sequence). This CDR3 has 13 amino acids. This CDR3 is CASSQGVPSPLHF.

The chain recombines TRBV7-2 with TRBJ2-1; lacking DNA, the TRBD2 call made by TCRdb goes unchecked. This CDR3 has 17 amino acids. Germline loops: CDR1 SGHTA, CDR2 FQGNSA. CDR3 region: CASSLGRTTSSYNEQFF.

The chain joins TRBV2 to TRBJ1-3. Germline V gene sequence: CDR1 SNHLY, CDR2 FYNNEI. The CDR3 sequence is 15 residues long. CDR3 in amino acids: CASSEGRNSGNTIYF.

The J gene is TRBJ2-7, the V gene TRBV7-8; the TCRdb D gene call, TRBD1, has no DNA to confirm it. Per germline, CDR1 SGHVS and CDR2 FQNEAQ. This CDR3 region has 15 residues. The CDR3 loop reads CASSLPWAGAYEQYF.

This chain connects TRBV12-3 or TRBV12-4 to TRBJ2-7; TCRdb reports TRBD1, a call that lacks DNA to check it against. The CDR3 is 15 amino acids. The CDR3 loop is CASSSNRQPTYEQYF.

This rearrangement joins TRBV29-1 to TRBJ1-1. CDR1 and CDR2 (germline): SQVTM, ANQGSEA. The CDR3 contains 11 residues. The CDR3 here is CSVTNPSEAFF.

The J gene is TRBJ1-1, the V gene TRBV7-9; the D call from TCRdb, TRBD1, cannot be confirmed without DNA. Germline-derived CDR1 and CDR2 are SEHNR and FQNEAQ (reference sequence). This CDR3 has 13 residues. The CDR3 loop reads CASSAAGDTEAFF.

This chain connects TRBV13 to TRBJ1-4. The CDR3 covers 14 residues. Per the germline V gene, CDR1 is PRHDT and CDR2 is FYEKMQ (reference sequence). The CDR3 spells CASSLGPSNEKLFF.

The chain combines TRBV29-1 with TRBJ2-1; TCRdb's D gene call, TRBD1, goes unchecked for lack of DNA. This CDR3 has 12 residues. Germline V gene data show CDR1 as SQVTM and CDR2 as ANQGSEA. This CDR3 is CSVTGDLDEQFF.

The rearrangement uses TRBV10-3 and TRBJ2-5. This CDR3 comprises 13 residues. Germline V lookup: CDR1 ENHRY, CDR2 SYGVKD. The CDR3 here is CAISVTTRETQYF.

The chain couples TRBV7-6 to TRBJ2-7; lacking DNA, the TRBD1 call made by TCRdb goes unchecked. The CDR3 has 15 residues. Germline V gene lookup returns CDR1 SGHVS and CDR2 FNYEAQ. CDR3 amino acids: CASSLAIGTGYEQYF.

The chain employs TRBV6-5 and TRBJ1-4. Germline CDR1 and CDR2: MNHEY and SVGAGI. The CDR3 spans 16 residues. The CDR3 is CASSYSPQVFNEKLFF.

V usage is TRBV20-1 and J usage is TRBJ2-1; TCRdb calls TRBD2, which cannot be checked without DNA. CDR1 is DFQATT, CDR2 SNEGSKA, per germline (reference sequence). This CDR3 is 15 amino acids long. The CDR3 region is CSARDGALNYNEQFF.

The chain combines TRBV6-5 with TRBJ2-4; absent DNA, TCRdb's TRBD2 call cannot be checked. The CDR3 consists of 15 residues. Germline CDR1 reads MNHEY; CDR2 reads SVGAGI. CDR3 protein: CASRTTSGRGTIQYF.

The CDR3 sequence is CASSPTGNTEAFF. This sequence joins TRBV12-3 or TRBV12-4 and TRBJ1-1; TCRdb reports TRBD1, a call that lacks DNA to check it against. The CDR3 is 13 amino acids.

The CDR3 loop reads CSVAGGELGGELFF. This chain uses TRBV29-1 with TRBJ2-2; the TRBD2 assignment by TCRdb is unverifiable without DNA. The germline V gene has CDR1 SQVTM and CDR2 ANQGSEA. The CDR3 length is 14 residues.